These 18 T cell receptor beta chains originate from one sample sequenced in a study of graft-versus-host responses after intestinal transplantation. These receptors have no identified antigens. Only in-frame clones appear in the TCRdb table, and some are missing; sequencing was by immunoSEQ multiplex PCR. The sample consists of tens of thousands of clones, approximately 94% of them appearing once. Sequenced material: unstimulated CD8+ T cells sorted from spleen or lymph node cells, taken before intestinal transplant. Every receptor here comes from a human donor who received an intestinal transplant.

The V gene is TRBV7-2, the J gene TRBJ2-1; weak D call: TRBD2 (5 bases). The V gene's germline CDR1 is SGHTA and CDR2 FQGNSA. Trimming left V 5 bases short and J 1 base short, with 21 bases between. This CDR3 spans 18 amino acids. CDR3 sequence reads: CASSAEFRGSGSYNEQFF. Written as DNA, the CDR3 is TGTGCCAGCAGCGCTGAGTTTAGAGGCTCGGGGTCCTACAATGAGCAGTTCTTC. The whole variable domain, remainder taken from reference TRBV7-2 and TRBJ2-1, is GAGVSQSPSNKVTEKGKDVELRCDPISGHTALYWYRQSLGQGLEFLIYFQGNSAPDKSGLPSDRFSAERTGGSVSTLTIQRTQQEDSAVYLCASSAEFRGSGSYNEQFFGPGTRLTVL.

The V and J genes are TRBV7-8 and TRBJ2-1; D is unclear. CDR1 is SGHVS, CDR2 FQNEAQ, per germline. CDR3 length: 16 amino acids. V was cut by 4 bases and J by 4 bases, with 17 bases left in between. The CDR3 nucleotides are TGTGCCAGCAGCTCCGGCGGCTCCCTCATGTACAATGAGCAGTTCTTC. Its protein is CASSSGGSLMYNEQFF.

The rearrangement uses TRBV19 and TRBJ1-2, with 8 nucleotides matching TRBD1. V was clipped by 6 bases and J by 8 bases; unmatched bases: 5. Germline CDR1 reads LNHDA; CDR2 reads SQIVND (reference sequence). The CDR3 totals 12 residues. In nucleotides, the CDR3 is TGTGCCAGTAGGCAGGGGGCGTTGGGCTACACCTTC. Protein sequence: CASRQGALGYTF.

The rearrangement joins TRBV7-9 to TRBJ2-7; perhaps TRBD1 as D (6 bases). The CDR3 is 16 amino acids. Trimming left V 2 bases short and J 2 bases short, with 16 bases between. Germline CDR1 and CDR2: SEHNR and FQNEAQ (reference sequence). CDR3 coding DNA: TGTGCCAGCAGCTTAAGCCGGGACATAAACCCCTACGAGCAGTACTTC. Amino acid sequence: CASSLSRDINPYEQYF.

This chain uses TRBV7-9 with TRBJ1-1; D is possibly TRBD1 (6 bases). The CDR3 totals 17 residues. The germline CDR1 and CDR2 sequences are SEHNR and FQNEAQ (reference sequence). V lost 5 bases and J 1 base, leaving 20 bases between the germline ends. Written as DNA, the CDR3 is TGTGCCAGCAGCCCGGTCAGGGGCGACTCCCCGAACACTGAAGCTTTCTTT. Translating gives CASSPVRGDSPNTEAFF.

The chain uses TRBV14 and TRBJ1-2; 8 positions agree with TRBD1. The CDR3 has 15 amino acids. The junction had 10 bases not matched to a gene; V was cut back by 3 bases and J by 7 bases. Germline V gene data show CDR1 as SGHDN and CDR2 as FVKESK. As DNA, the CDR3 is TGTGCCAGCAGCCAGGACAGGGTTTCGTTATTTGGCTACACCTTC. It codes for CASSQDRVSLFGYTF. Full variable domain (outside the CDR3, taken from reference TRBV14 and TRBJ1-2): EAGVTQFPSHSVIEKGQTVTLRCDPISGHDNLYWYRRVMGKEIKFLLHFVKESKQDESGMPNNRFLAERTGGTYSTLKVQPAELEDSGVYFCASSQDRVSLFGYTFGSGTRLTVV.

The chain employs TRBV19 and TRBJ2-7; tentatively, D is TRBD1 (6 bases). The CDR3 spans 14 residues. Deletions cut 2 bases from V and 2 bases from J, with 10 bases between. In germline, CDR1 is LNHDA, CDR2 SQIVND (reference sequence). The CDR3 reads CASSIRQAPYEQYF. CDR3 nucleotides: TGTGCCAGTAGTATAAGACAGGCACCCTACGAGCAGTACTTC.

The chain combines TRBV13 with TRBJ1-2, with 8 bases lining up with TRBD1. The CDR3 is 12 residues long. With V trimmed by 2 bases and J by 8 bases, 1 base remained unmatched. Looked up from germline, CDR1 is PRHDT and CDR2 is FYEKMQ (reference sequence). In DNA, the CDR3 is TGTGCCAGCAGCTTACGGACAGGGGGCTACACCTTC. It codes for CASSLRTGGYTF.

The genes are TRBV7-2 and TRBJ2-2; D gene uncertain. Per germline, CDR1 SGHTA and CDR2 FQGNSA. V was trimmed by 5 bases and J by 5 bases, leaving 21 bases between them. The CDR3 runs 17 residues. Here the CDR3 DNA reads TGTGCCAGCAGCCAACCGCTCCTTGCCTCTAGTACCGGGGAGCTGTTTTTT. Its protein is CASSQPLLASSTGELFF.

CDR3 residues: CASSSGVGYEQYF. CDR3 nucleotides: TGTGCCAGTAGCTCCGGGGTCGGCTACGAGCAGTACTTC. The chain uses TRBV19 and TRBJ2-7; perhaps TRBD2 as D (5 bases). Germline assignment: CDR1 LNHDA and CDR2 SQIVND (reference sequence). Trimming cost V 6 bases and J 3 bases, with 12 bases left between them. This CDR3 is 13 amino acids long. The full variable domain, completed using reference TRBV19 and TRBJ2-7, is DGGITQSPKYLFRKEGQNVTLSCEQNLNHDAMYWYRQDPGQGLRLIYYSQIVNDFQKGDIAEGYSVSREKKESFPLTVTSAQKNPTAFYLCASSSGVGYEQYFGPGTRLTVT.

The CDR3 region is CASTPPDRAGNTIYF. The CDR3 DNA reads as TGTGCCAGTACCCCTCCGGACAGGGCTGGAAACACCATATATTTT. This chain links TRBV19 with TRBJ1-3; 8 bases are shared with TRBD1. In germline, CDR1 is LNHDA, CDR2 SQIVND (reference sequence). This CDR3 has 15 amino acids. V lost 7 bases and J lost 2; bases outside the gene matches: 7. Looking up the rest from reference TRBV19 and TRBJ1-3 gives the full variable domain: DGGITQSPKYLFRKEGQNVTLSCEQNLNHDAMYWYRQDPGQGLRLIYYSQIVNDFQKGDIAEGYSVSREKKESFPLTVTSAQKNPTAFYLCASTPPDRAGNTIYFGEGSWLTVV.

The chain carries TRBV7-9 and TRBJ1-2; 7 bases map to TRBD1. V lost 6 bases and J lost 4; bases outside the gene matches: 8. CDR3 size: 14 residues. The germline gives CDR1 SEHNR, CDR2 FQNEAQ (reference sequence). CDR3 bases: TGTGCCAGCAGTTCTGACCGGGACAGCTATGGCTACACCTTC. Protein product: CASSSDRDSYGYTF. Based on the CDR3 plus reference TRBV7-9 and TRBJ1-2, the full variable domain is DTGVSQNPRHKITKRGQNVTFRCDPISEHNRLYWYRQTLGQGPEFLTYFQNEAQLEKSRLLSDRFSAERPKGSFSTLEIQRTEQGDSAMYLCASSSDRDSYGYTFGSGTRLTVV.

This sequence joins TRBV10-1 and TRBJ2-2; D possibly corresponds to TRBD1 (5 bases). This CDR3 region has 13 residues. Germline CDR1 and CDR2: WNHNN and SYGVQD (reference sequence). V was trimmed by 6 bases and J by 1 base, leaving 6 bases between them. CDR3 DNA sequence: TGCGCCAGCAGCGACAGGAACACCGGGGAGCTGTTTTTT. It codes for CASSDRNTGELFF.

The CDR3 protein is CASSHSGTGELFF. DNA of the CDR3: TGCGCCAGCAGCCACTCAGGCACCGGGGAGCTGTTTTTT. The chain employs TRBV4-3 and TRBJ2-2; D remains ambiguous. CDR1 and CDR2 (germline): LGHNA, YSLEER. V lost 3 bases and J lost 4, with 6 bases in between. The CDR3 consists of 13 residues.

V gene TRBV27 combines with J gene TRBJ1-2; 7 positions match TRBD1. CDR1 is MNHEY and CDR2 is SMNVEV in the germline V gene (reference sequence). The ends lost 4 bases at V and 6 bases at J; junction bases unmatched: 11. The CDR3 has 15 amino acids. CDR3 in DNA: TGTGCCAGCAGTTCTAAAATTGCCAGGGGGGATGGCTACACCTTC. Translating gives CASSSKIARGDGYTF.

The rearrangement joins TRBV19 to TRBJ2-7; perhaps TRBD2 as D (6 bases). CDR3 length equals 16 residues. Looked up from germline, CDR1 is LNHDA and CDR2 is SQIVND (reference sequence). Between the trimmed V and J ends, which lost 1 base and 3 bases, there was a span of 16 bases. CDR3 region: CASSIVSGGTYYEQYF. For the CDR3, the DNA is TGTGCCAGTAGTATAGTTTCCGGGGGAACCTACTACGAGCAGTACTTC.

The chain carries TRBV4-3 and TRBJ2-3; D is unresolved. Germline loops: CDR1 LGHNA, CDR2 YSLEER. The CDR3 has 15 residues. V was cut by 1 base and J by 6 bases, with 14 bases left in between. The CDR3 coding sequence is TGCGCCAGCAGCCAAGTACCCGGGTATCGGGATACGCAGTATTTT. Its protein is CASSQVPGYRDTQYF.

V is TRBV12-5 and J is TRBJ2-7; TRBD1 matches 7 bases. This CDR3 contains 15 residues. Per germline, CDR1 LGHNT and CDR2 FRNRAP. J lost 1 base, V lost 2 bases, and 5 bases had no gene match. The CDR3 sequence: CASGLIPGQSYEQYF. CDR3 DNA sequence: TGTGCTAGTGGTTTGATTCCGGGACAGTCCTACGAGCAGTACTTC.